Sequencing of this T cell receptor beta chain was carried out in a study of CD8 T cells in ankylosing spondylitis. TCRdb processed the 5' RACE reads anew with MiXCR; each CDR3 protein has one entry. The table has 250,000 or so distinct CDR3 sequences, roughly a tenth seen once; the top ten hold 2.6%. This clonotype was observed at least ten times. Trimming took 5 bases from V and 8 from J; bases not matched to a gene: 12. Germline CDR1 and CDR2: GTSNPN and SVGIG (reference sequence). The CDR3 sequence is 14 residues long. The sequencing sample was made of blood, either unsorted or a sorted T cell fraction (not recorded which). This TCR derives from a male donor with ankylosing spondylitis or in good health (not recorded which). This chain uses TRBV30 with TRBJ1-2; 9 nucleotides agree with TRBD1. CDR3 sequence (DNA): TGTGCCTGGGTCCCGGACAGGGGTATTCTCGGCTACACCTTC. Protein product: CAWVPDRGILGYTF.